Listed here are 18 T cell receptor beta chains from one sample, sequenced in a study of Ad26.COV2.S vaccination and SARS-CoV-2 variants. Profiling relied on immunoSEQ multiplex PCR, and the TCRdb table lists in-frame clones only, not all of them. Of fewer than 500,000 clones listed, roughly 87% are singletons. Treatment: about 20 received Ad26.COV2.S at low or high dose, single or two shots; 5 received placebo; per-sample allocation not given. Sampling took place 63 days after the first vaccine or placebo injection. The specimen was peripheral blood, collected in a trial of Ad26.COV2.S vaccine versus placebo. Every receptor here comes from a person between 18 and 59 years old who received the Ad26.COV2.S COVID-19 vaccine or a placebo.

This clone ranks as medium-sized. The chain uses TRBV7-9 and TRBJ2-1, with 8 bases aligning to TRBD2. CDR3 length: 12 amino acids. Germline assignment: CDR1 SEHNR and CDR2 FQNEAQ (reference sequence). Unmatched junction bases numbered 5, after V lost 7 bases and J lost 9 bases. Here the CDR3 DNA reads TGTGCCAGCACGAGCGGGAGTACTGAGCAGTTCTTC. Amino acid sequence: CASTSGSTEQFF.

The CDR3 nucleotides read TGTGCCAGCAGCCAACGGAGAAGGGGCTACACCTTC. Its protein product is CASSQRRRGYTF. This chain connects TRBV3-1 (or the pseudogene TRBV3-2) to TRBJ1-2; unclear D gene. The CDR3 loop spans 12 amino acids. CDR1 LGHDT and CDR2 YNNKEL come from the germline V gene (reference sequence). V was cut by 2 bases and J by 8 bases, with 9 bases left in between.

In its sample, this clone was seen once. The chain uses TRBV28 and TRBJ1-2; TRBD1 is a possible D gene (5 bases). The germline CDR1 and CDR2 sequences are MDHEN and SYDVKM. The CDR3 sequence is 13 residues long. The germline V and J ends were trimmed by 6 bases and 8 bases, with 16 bases remaining between them. CDR3 sequence reads: CASSLTQGVGYTF. CDR3 in DNA: TGTGCCAGCAGCCTTACCCAGGGTGTCGGCTACACCTTC.

The chain carries TRBV19 and TRBJ2-2; D remains unclear. V was pared by 4 bases and J by 6 bases, with 9 bases between. Germline V gene sequence: CDR1 LNHDA, CDR2 SQIVND (reference sequence). The CDR3 runs 13 residues. The CDR3: CASSKTESGELFF. The CDR3 nucleotides read TGTGCCAGTAGTAAAACAGAATCCGGGGAGCTGTTTTTT.

The chain uses TRBV28 and TRBJ2-7; the match to TRBD2 covers 9 bases. Germline values: CDR1 MDHEN, CDR2 SYDVKM. The CDR3 is 15 amino acids. The J segment lost 3 bases and the V segment lost 4 bases, leaving 7 bases of the junction unmatched. The CDR3 DNA is TGTGCCAGCAGTTCACCGACTAGCGGCAACTACGAGCAGTACTTC. Translation: CASSSPTSGNYEQYF.

Comment on this clone: Relative to the germline gene, one junction end is altered; a read error may explain this. The chain carries TRBV6-1 and TRBJ2-1; TRBD2 aligns across 9 bases. The CDR3 totals 16 residues. In germline, CDR1 is MNHNS, CDR2 SASEGT. The chain's CDR3 is CASREVAGDPWNEQFF. In DNA, the CDR3 is TGTGCCAGCAGGGAAGTAGCGGGAGACCCTTGGAATGAGCAGTTCTTC.

The V and J genes are TRBV7-9 and TRBJ1-4, with TRBD1 as a possible D gene (5 bases). V dropped 5 bases and J dropped 8 bases, with 21 bases sitting between them. Germline values: CDR1 SEHNR, CDR2 FQNEAQ (reference sequence). The CDR3 is 16 residues long. This CDR3 is CASSPQGRRLREKLFF. CDR3 DNA: TGTGCCAGCAGCCCCCAGGGAAGGAGGTTGCGGGAAAAACTGTTTTTT.

The rearrangement joins TRBV28 to TRBJ2-3, with no clear D. The V gene's germline CDR1 is MDHEN and CDR2 SYDVKM. The CDR3 has 14 residues. Trimming took 4 bases from V and 6 from J, leaving 14 bases between them. The CDR3 loop is CASSSAGIMDTQYF. The DNA of the CDR3 is TGTGCCAGCAGTTCAGCTGGGATAATGGATACGCAGTATTTT. The entire variable domain, with the rest obtained from reference TRBV28 and TRBJ2-3, is as follows: DVKVTQSSRYLVKRTGEKVFLECVQDMDHENMFWYRQDPGLGLRLIYFSYDVKMKEKGDIPEGYSVSREKKERFSLILESASTNQTSMYLCASSSAGIMDTQYFGPGTRLTVL.

The chain recombines TRBV21-1 with TRBJ2-1; TRBD2 is the table's D call, not checked against the DNA. TRBV21-1 is tagged as a pseudogene. CDR3 size: 16 residues. Here the CDR3 reads CASSKVPGTSGGEQFF. CDR3 coding DNA: TGTGCCAGCAGCAAAGTCCCCGGGACTAGCGGGGGTGAGCAGTTCTTC.

V gene TRBV7-3 combines with J gene TRBJ2-7; TRBD2 matches 13 bases. CDR3 length equals 17 residues. CDR1 is SGHTA and CDR2 is FQGTGA in the germline V gene. J lost 3 bases, V lost 5 bases, and 10 bases had no gene match. CDR3 residues: CASSPGTSGNPHYEQYF. CDR3 nucleotide sequence: TGTGCCAGCAGCCCCGGGACTAGCGGGAATCCTCACTACGAGCAGTACTTC.

The chain couples TRBV28 to TRBJ2-7; 13 bases line up with TRBD2. Germline V CDR1 and CDR2: MDHEN, SYDVKM. With 4 bases clipped from V and 4 bases from J, the junction kept 13 bases outside the gene matches. The CDR3 runs to 18 residues. CDR3 in amino acids: CASSSRRTGLAGRYEQYF. The CDR3 DNA follows: TGTGCCAGCAGTTCCCGTCGGACGGGACTAGCGGGACGGTACGAGCAGTACTTC.

The rearrangement uses TRBV28 and TRBJ2-7; D call uncertain. CDR1 and CDR2 (germline): MDHEN, SYDVKM. This CDR3 has 16 residues. Between the trimmed V and J ends, which lost 3 bases and 3 bases, there was a span of 18 bases. The CDR3 coding sequence is TGTGCCAGCAGTTTCCGGGCCGTTCAGCCTCTCTACGAGCAGTACTTC. Translating gives CASSFRAVQPLYEQYF.

The rearrangement uses TRBV19 and TRBJ1-6, with a weak D call TRBD1 (5 bases). Germline CDR1 reads LNHDA; CDR2 reads SQIVND (reference sequence). This CDR3 comprises 14 residues. V dropped 4 bases and J dropped 5 bases, with 9 bases sitting between them. The CDR3, as DNA: TGTGCCAGTAGTACCGACAGAAATAATTCACCCCTCCACTTT. As protein: CASSTDRNNSPLHF. The whole variable domain, remainder taken from reference TRBV19 and TRBJ1-6, is DGGITQSPKYLFRKEGQNVTLSCEQNLNHDAMYWYRQDPGQGLRLIYYSQIVNDFQKGDIAEGYSVSREKKESFPLTVTSAQKNPTAFYLCASSTDRNNSPLHFGNGTRLTVT.

CDR3 region: CATSREGTNYNEQFF. The CDR3 DNA reads as TGTGCCACCAGCAGAGAAGGGACAAACTACAATGAGCAGTTCTTC. This chain connects TRBV15 to TRBJ2-1; weak D call: TRBD1 (6 bases). Germline CDR1 is LNHNV and CDR2 is YYDKDF (reference sequence). Trimming left V 0 bases short and J 3 bases short, with 9 bases between. This CDR3 has 15 residues.

The sample holds one count of this clone. J is TRBJ2-1 and V is TRBV7-9; D is ambiguous. Germline V CDR1 and CDR2: SEHNR, FQNEAQ (reference sequence). Trimming pared 3 bases from V and 2 bases from J, leaving 8 bases between. CDR3 length: 14 amino acids. The CDR3 sequence is CASSFEQAYNEQFF. CDR3 bases: TGTGCCAGCAGCTTCGAGCAAGCCTACAATGAGCAGTTCTTC.

This clone was picked up one time. This chain connects TRBV19 to TRBJ2-3, with D perhaps TRBD2 (6 bases). Germline lookup yields CDR1 LNHDA and CDR2 SQIVND (reference sequence). With 5 bases removed from V and 2 bases from J, the gap between germline ends came to 14 bases. This CDR3 is built from 15 residues. CDR3 in amino acids: CASSVLAEATDTQYF. The CDR3 DNA reads as TGTGCCAGTAGTGTACTAGCCGAGGCCACAGATACGCAGTATTTT.

The chain joins TRBV5-1 to TRBJ2-1; 14 bases line up with TRBD2. Losses at the gene ends were 0 bases for V and 10 bases for J; bases not matched to a gene: 6. CDR3 length equals 16 residues. Germline-derived CDR1 and CDR2 are SGHRS and YFSETQ. Written as DNA, the CDR3 is TGCGCCAGCAGCTTGGAGGGACTAGCGGGAGCCGGAGAGCAGTTCTTC. Translation gives CASSLEGLAGAGEQFF.

This sequence joins TRBV3-1 (or the pseudogene TRBV3-2) and TRBJ2-4, with D perhaps given as TRBD1 or TRBD2 (7 bases each). The CDR3 consists of 14 residues. Germline CDR1 LGHDT, CDR2 YNNKEL (reference sequence). Trimming took 4 bases from V and 7 from J, leaving 14 bases between them. The chain's CDR3 is CASSPTGEGNIQYF. The DNA for the CDR3 is TGTGCCAGCAGCCCTACAGGGGAGGGGAACATTCAGTACTTC.